This passage covers 32 T cell receptor beta chains from one sample sequenced in a study of cytomegalovirus exposure and HLA in healthy donors. Vbeta (60) and Jbeta (13) primers were used in the PCR. Profiling relied on immunoSEQ multiplex PCR, and the TCRdb table lists in-frame clones only, not all of them. The data show 150,000 or so clones, with roughly 70% seen just once and approximately 4% held by the top ten. Input material: PBMCs. Source of these receptors: a man between 18 and 29 years old in good health and CMV-seropositive.

The CDR3 reads CASSPPGRTARETQYF. CDR3 bases: TGTGCCAGCAGCCCCCCGGGTCGAACCGCCCGGGAGACCCAGTACTTC. The rearrangement joins TRBV14 to TRBJ2-5; no clear D gene. V was clipped by 4 bases and J by 5 bases, with 20 bases between them. This CDR3 is built from 16 residues. Germline loops: CDR1 SGHDN, CDR2 FVKESK.

The genes are TRBV5-1 and TRBJ2-2; 7 bases are a match to TRBD2. Per germline, CDR1 SGHRS and CDR2 YFSETQ. This CDR3 has 15 amino acids. V trimming: 2 bases; J trimming: 1 base; junction bases outside the gene matches: 2. The CDR3 loop reads CASSLASGNTGELFF. The CDR3 DNA reads TGCGCCAGCAGCTTAGCTAGCGGGAACACCGGGGAGCTGTTTTTT.

The chain recombines TRBV7-9 with TRBJ2-1, with D possibly being TRBD2 (5 bases). This CDR3 has 16 residues. Looked up from germline, CDR1 is SEHNR and CDR2 is FQNEAQ (reference sequence). V was pared by 4 bases and J by 8 bases, with 21 bases between. The CDR3 DNA follows: TGTGCCAGCAGCTCCCCGACGGGGATAGGGTCCGATGAGCAGTTCTTC. It encodes CASSSPTGIGSDEQFF.

This clone was counted once. The CDR3 DNA reads as TGTGCCAGCAGTTTACCGGTTCAGGTTAATGAAAAACTGTTTTTT. This translates into CASSLPVQVNEKLFF. The chain links TRBV28 to TRBJ1-4; no firm D call. Germline CDR1 and CDR2: MDHEN and SYDVKM. This CDR3 contains 15 residues. Between the trimmed V and J ends, which lost 2 bases and 4 bases, there was a span of 11 bases.

This sequence joins TRBV19 and TRBJ2-1, with 10 bases aligning to TRBD1. The V and J ends lost 3 bases and 8 bases, in that order; junction bases with no gene match: 7. This CDR3 comprises 15 residues. The germline V gene has CDR1 LNHDA and CDR2 SQIVND (reference sequence). CDR3 nucleotide sequence: TGTGCCAGTAGTATTAGGGGACAGGGGTTCGATGAGCAGTTCTTC. Its protein product is CASSIRGQGFDEQFF. The full variable domain, in which reference TRBV19 and TRBJ2-1 provide the parts outside the CDR3, is DGGITQSPKYLFRKEGQNVTLSCEQNLNHDAMYWYRQDPGQGLRLIYYSQIVNDFQKGDIAEGYSVSREKKESFPLTVTSAQKNPTAFYLCASSIRGQGFDEQFFGPGTRLTVL.

This rearrangement joins TRBV7-8 to TRBJ2-7; TRBD2 might be the D (5 bases). Trimming took 5 bases from V and 4 from J, leaving 18 bases between them. The germline V gene encodes CDR1 SGHVS and CDR2 FQNEAQ. The CDR3 totals 15 residues. Here the CDR3 DNA reads TGTGCCAGCAGCAAGGGTTCGGGGTCGAAGTACGAGCAGTACTTC. Protein product: CASSKGSGSKYEQYF.

This chain links TRBV10-3 with TRBJ2-1, with 7 bases that match TRBD1. With 5 bases clipped from V and 15 bases from J, the junction kept 10 bases outside the gene matches. The CDR3 consists of 12 residues. CDR1 and CDR2 from the germline V gene are ENHRY and SYGVKD. The CDR3 DNA reads TGTGCCATCAGTTCTCCGGACAGGTCCCCGTTCTTC. It encodes CAISSPDRSPFF.

This clone was detected only a few times. The chain links TRBV11-2 to TRBJ2-7; 7 positions match TRBD2. Germline trimming cut 10 bases from V and 4 bases from J; bases unmatched to any gene: 4. From germline, CDR1 is SGHAT and CDR2 FQNNGV. CDR3 size: 11 residues. This CDR3 is CATTGGYEQYF. The CDR3 DNA sequence: TGTGCCACCACGGGGGGATACGAGCAGTACTTC.

The rearrangement links TRBV29-1 to TRBJ1-1, with a tentative D call TRBD1 (5 bases). Germline CDR1 is SQVTM and CDR2 is ANQGSEA. V lost 1 base to trimming and J lost 8 bases, with 11 bases between them. CDR3 length equals 12 residues. CDR3 coding DNA: TGCAGCGTTGAAGGTCAGGGAGGCGAAGCTTTCTTT. Residues: CSVEGQGGEAFF.

The chain uses TRBV15 and TRBJ2-7; D is unresolved. Germline CDR1 and CDR2: LNHNV and YYDKDF (reference sequence). V was shortened by 0 bases and J by 3 bases, with 6 bases between the two germline ends. The CDR3 contains 13 residues. The CDR3 loop is CATSRDSGYEQYF. In DNA, the CDR3 is TGTGCCACCAGCAGAGATTCGGGCTACGAGCAGTACTTC.

In regard to this clone: One junction end disagrees with the germline gene, perhaps due to a read error. The CDR3 region is CANSDSWTGATGELFF. DNA for the CDR3: TGTGCCAACAGTGACTCATGGACAGGGGCTACCGGGGAGCTGTTTTTT. The V call is TRBV6-4, the J call TRBJ2-2, with 9 positions matching TRBD1. The CDR3 spans 16 residues. The germline V gene has CDR1 MRHNA and CDR2 SNTAGT.

The rearrangement uses TRBV7-2 and TRBJ1-5; 7 bases map to TRBD1. CDR1 is SGHTA, CDR2 FQGNSA, per germline. CDR3 length: 14 amino acids. V gave up 6 bases and J gave up 5 bases; unmatched junction bases: 7. The CDR3 loop is CASSSRQGHQPQHF. The DNA for the CDR3 is TGTGCCAGCAGTTCGAGACAGGGCCATCAGCCCCAGCATTTT.

The gene calls are TRBV2 and TRBJ2-7; 10 nucleotides line up with TRBD1. Trimming removed 6 bases from V and 6 bases from J; junction bases left unmatched: 11. Germline CDR1 reads SNHLY; CDR2 reads FYNNEI. The CDR3 is 15 amino acids. DNA for the CDR3: TGTGCCAGCAGACATCCCGGGACAGGGGTTACCGAGCAGTACTTC. Residues: CASRHPGTGVTEQYF.

The J gene is TRBJ1-1, the V gene TRBV7-9; D is unresolved. Trimming left V 4 bases short and J 2 bases short, with 5 bases between. The CDR3 is 12 residues long. CDR1 and CDR2 (germline): SEHNR, FQNEAQ (reference sequence). CDR3: CASSYKNTEAFF. CDR3 DNA sequence: TGTGCCAGCAGCTACAAAAACACTGAAGCTTTCTTT.

This chain links TRBV19 with TRBJ1-4; D call uncertain. Germline CDR1 LNHDA, CDR2 SQIVND (reference sequence). V was clipped by 4 bases and J by 6 bases, with 9 bases between them. This CDR3 has 13 amino acids. Here the CDR3 DNA reads TGTGCCAGTAGTAGACGGAGCGATGAAAAACTGTTTTTT. It yields the protein CASSRRSDEKLFF.

This clone was detected a few times. This chain uses TRBV19 with TRBJ1-4, with 7 bases matching TRBD1. There are 15 residues in the CDR3. The junction had 10 bases not matched to a gene; V was cut back by 5 bases and J by 7 bases. Per germline, CDR1 LNHDA and CDR2 SQIVND (reference sequence). The CDR3 spells CASSSRDRQSEKLFF. The CDR3 nucleotides read TGTGCCAGTAGTTCCCGGGACAGACAGAGTGAAAAACTGTTTTTT.

The genes are TRBV5-1 and TRBJ1-6; 7 bases map to TRBD1. The CDR3 runs to 15 residues. Germline CDR1 reads SGHRS; CDR2 reads YFSETQ. J was trimmed by 6 bases and V by 6 bases; bases with no gene match: 9. The chain's CDR3 is CASTPEGAGNSPLHF. The CDR3 DNA follows: TGCGCCAGCACCCCTGAGGGGGCGGGTAATTCACCCCTCCACTTT. Complete variable domain (other parts from reference TRBV5-1 and TRBJ1-6): KAGVTQTPRYLIKTRGQQVTLSCSPISGHRSVSWYQQTPGQGLQFLFEYFSETQRNKGNFPGRFSGRQFSNSRSEMNVSTLELGDSALYLCASTPEGAGNSPLHFGNGTRLTVT.

This clone was seen more than once but under ten times. The rearrangement links TRBV10-3 to TRBJ1-1; 9 bases fit TRBD1. CDR3 length: 16 residues. Germline V gene sequence: CDR1 ENHRY, CDR2 SYGVKD. With 7 bases clipped from V and 1 base from J, the junction kept 10 bases outside the gene matches. The CDR3 is CAINPGQGNANTEAFF. CDR3 nucleotides: TGTGCCATCAATCCGGGACAGGGTAACGCGAACACTGAAGCTTTCTTT.

The rearrangement links TRBV5-6 to TRBJ1-2, with D uncertain. Deletions cut 1 base from V and 4 bases from J, with 8 bases between. Germline CDR1 SGHDT, CDR2 YYEEEE. The CDR3 is 13 amino acids. CDR3 amino acids: CASSLSSLYGYTF. The CDR3, as DNA: TGTGCCAGCAGCTTGAGCTCTCTCTATGGCTACACCTTC.

This chain joins TRBV5-1 and TRBJ1-4; 8 positions match TRBD1. Trimming removed 4 bases from V and 13 bases from J; junction bases left unmatched: 12. CDR3 size: 14 residues. CDR1 and CDR2 (germline): SGHRS, YFSETQ. DNA of the CDR3: TGCGCCAGCAGCCCCGGAGGCAGGGGGCAGGTACTGTTTTTT. It translates to CASSPGGRGQVLFF.

The gene calls are TRBV25-1 and TRBJ1-1; D unresolved. Trimming removed 3 bases at V and 1 base at J, with 6 bases between. The CDR3 totals 13 residues. CDR1 and CDR2 (germline): MGHDK, SYGVNS. The CDR3 loop reads CASSDDKNTEAFF. Written as DNA, the CDR3 is TGTGCCAGCAGTGATGACAAGAACACTGAAGCTTTCTTT.

The chain couples TRBV18 to TRBJ1-1; D possibly corresponds to TRBD1 (6 bases). The CDR3 spans 14 residues. From germline, CDR1 is KGHSH and CDR2 LQKENI. V dropped 2 bases and J dropped 3 bases, with 10 bases sitting between them. The CDR3 sequence: CASSPGGIDTEAFF. The CDR3 bases are TGTGCCAGCTCACCAGGGGGCATTGACACTGAAGCTTTCTTT. Complete variable domain (other parts from reference TRBV18 and TRBJ1-1): NAGVMQNPRHLVRRRGQEARLRCSPMKGHSHVYWYRQLPEEGLKFMVYLQKENIIDESGMPKERFSAEFPKEGPSILRIQQVVRGDSAAYFCASSPGGIDTEAFFGQGTRLTVV.

The chain has TRBV9 and TRBJ2-1, with D maybe TRBD2 (5 bases). V gave up 1 base and J gave up 0 bases, with 11 bases separating them. The V gene's germline CDR1 is SGDLS and CDR2 YYNGEE. The CDR3 runs 16 residues. In DNA form, the CDR3 reads TGTGCCAGCAGCGTACTTTCTGGGAGCTCCTACAATGAGCAGTTCTTC. It encodes CASSVLSGSSYNEQFF.

This clone has a single count. The chain uses TRBV6-6 and TRBJ2-7, with 10 bases lining up with TRBD1. Trimming at V came to 7 bases and at J to 4 bases, leaving 10 bases not matched to a gene. The germline CDR1 and CDR2 sequences are MNHNY and SVGAGI (reference sequence). CDR3 length: 15 residues. The CDR3 spells CASNLGQGDHYEQYF. The DNA for the CDR3 is TGTGCCAGCAATCTCGGACAGGGGGATCATTACGAGCAGTACTTC.

The chain is built from TRBV5-1 and TRBJ2-7, with TRBD1 matching 8 bases. The CDR3 has 15 residues. Germline V gene sequence: CDR1 SGHRS, CDR2 YFSETQ. V lost 0 bases, J lost 2 bases, and 4 bases stayed unmatched. The CDR3 sequence is CASSLEGQVTYEQYF. CDR3 nucleotides: TGCGCCAGCAGCTTGGAGGGACAGGTGACCTACGAGCAGTACTTC.

This clone was detected only a few times. The genes are TRBV6-5 and TRBJ1-2; D perhaps matches TRBD1 (6 bases). CDR3 length: 13 residues. V lost 6 bases and J 7 bases, leaving 15 bases between the germline ends. Germline V lookup: CDR1 MNHEY, CDR2 SVGAGI. The CDR3 region has the DNA TGTGCCAGCAGACAGGACAGCCTTGCTGGCTACACCTTC. This sequence encodes CASRQDSLAGYTF.

The chain joins TRBV5-6 to TRBJ1-2; 8 bases are shared with TRBD1. This CDR3 has 15 residues. V shed 0 bases, J shed 0 bases, and the junction held 1 base outside the gene matches. CDR1 SGHDT and CDR2 YYEEEE come from the germline V gene. CDR3 coding DNA: TGTGCCAGCAGCTTGGTGGACAGGGCTAACTATGGCTACACCTTC. It specifies CASSLVDRANYGYTF.

J is TRBJ2-7 and V is TRBV10-3; D gene unclear. Per the germline V gene, CDR1 is ENHRY and CDR2 is SYGVKD. The CDR3 has 12 amino acids. V was pared by 7 bases and J by 3 bases, with 10 bases between. For the CDR3, the DNA is TGTGCCATCAACTCCCCAGGCTACGAGCAGTACTTC. This gives the protein CAINSPGYEQYF.

The table lists this clone with a few counts. The chain links TRBV6-5 to TRBJ2-5, with TRBD1 identical over 7 bases. Per germline, CDR1 MNHEY and CDR2 SVGAGI. The length of the CDR3 is 13 residues. After removal of 6 bases from V and 5 bases from J, the junction contained 6 bases not matched to a gene. Here the CDR3 reads CASRLQGSETQYF. The CDR3 nucleotides are TGTGCCAGCAGACTACAGGGGTCGGAGACCCAGTACTTC.

This clone was recorded a few times. J is TRBJ2-7 and V is TRBV6-5; the match to TRBD1 covers 8 bases. The CDR3 loop spans 15 amino acids. Germline CDR1 is MNHEY and CDR2 is SVGAGI. Unmatched junction bases numbered 6, after V lost 2 bases and J lost 3 bases. The CDR3: CASSYTGTGNYEQYF. In DNA form, the CDR3 reads TGTGCCAGCAGTTACACAGGGACAGGCAACTACGAGCAGTACTTC.

The chain joins TRBV4-1 to TRBJ1-3; D possibly corresponds to TRBD1 (5 bases). This CDR3 region has 14 residues. CDR1 MGHRA and CDR2 YSYEKL come from the germline V gene. V was shortened by 3 bases and J by 2 bases, with 8 bases between the two germline ends. CDR3 residues: CASSHGTPGNTIYF. For the CDR3, the DNA is TGCGCCAGCAGCCACGGGACTCCTGGAAACACCATATATTTT.

This clone came up a few times. V usage is TRBV19 and J usage is TRBJ2-1; 7 bases align to TRBD2. Looked up from germline, CDR1 is LNHDA and CDR2 is SQIVND (reference sequence). This CDR3 is 15 amino acids long. J gave up 2 bases and V 1 base, and 2 bases lay outside the gene matches. CDR3 in DNA: TGTGCCAGTAGTATAGTCGCGGGAGCCTACAATGAGCAGTTCTTC. It codes for CASSIVAGAYNEQFF.